This entry lists 2 T cell receptor beta chains sequenced from one sample in a study of CD8+ T cells in alopecia areata. Sequencing used cDNA as its template, made by extracting RNA and reverse transcribing it. TCRdb keeps only in-frame clones here, not all; method: immunoSEQ multiplex PCR. The sample lists 95,000 to 150,000 clones, 53% seen once, with roughly 0.5% in the top ten. Treatment denoted: oral pan-JAK inhibitor, 5-10 mg twice daily. This sample comprised CD4+ T cells sorted from blood, obtained at week 4, from a patient treated with tofacitinib. These receptors were obtained from a human donor with alopecia areata.

The chain employs TRBV29-1 and TRBJ2-3; D is ambiguous. Trimming left V 1 base short and J 2 bases short, with 7 bases between. This CDR3 contains 13 residues. Germline-derived CDR1 and CDR2 are SQVTM and ANQGSEA. CDR3 sequence: CSVEGLLTDTQYF. The CDR3 DNA follows: TGCAGCGTTGAAGGTCTTCTCACAGATACGCAGTATTTT.

In its sample, this clone was seen a few times. The chain recombines TRBV29-1 with TRBJ1-1, with TRBD1 matching 10 bases. V trimming: 4 bases; J trimming: 4 bases; junction bases outside the gene matches: 6. The germline V gene has CDR1 SQVTM and CDR2 ANQGSEA. The CDR3 runs 14 residues. DNA for the CDR3: TGCAGCGTTGGATCGAGACAGGGGGCCACTGAAGCTTTCTTT. Translation: CSVGSRQGATEAFF.